This TCR delta chain was recovered during a study of Vδ1+ human thymocytes. Extracted RNA was reverse transcribed into cDNA. Pooled V-gene forward primers with one constant-region reverse primer generated the CDR3 amplicons by multiplex PCR. TCRdb redid the clone calls on the multiplex PCR reads with CATT. This sample carries fewer than 90,000 delta-chain clones, approximately 30% of them seen once, and the ten largest clones take over 0.2%. The CDR3 covers 18 residues. The ends were cut back, 2 bases at V and 1 base at J, with 20 bases in the middle. Germline V gives CDR1 TSWWSYY, CDR2 QGS. Sorted Vdelta1+ thymocytes were about 97% to 99.6% pure. This clone has more than one count but fewer than ten. Its antigen is unidentified. General study points: Thymic TRG and TRD repertoires appeared highly polyclonal, with Gaussian CDR3 length distributions. Despite high sort purity, about 20% of thymic T cell receptor delta sequences were Vdelta2.

The sequence was collected from a boy less than two years old who had congenital heart surgery. The rearrangement links TRDV1 to TRDJ1, with D possibly TRDD2 on 8 matching bases. Material for sequencing was Vdelta1+ gamma-delta thymocytes from the thymus. This sample's subset: FACS-sorted CD3+ TCRalphabeta- TCRVdelta1+ TCRVdelta2- thymocytes. CDR3 nucleotide sequence: TGTGCTCTTGGGGAATTCTACTTCCTACGGGGGATCACCGATAAACTCATCTTT. Encoded protein: CALGEFYFLRGITDKLIF.